This TCR beta chain was sequenced in a study of blood T cell repertoires in COVID-19. As for the study in general: Samples representing acute and convalescent COVID-19 were sourced from the United States, Italy and Spain. In each case, the material was cDNA or gDNA derived from T cells, B-cell-depleted T cells, or PBMCs.

In the authors' methods: Reference gene primers were amplified, and this amplification served to estimate nucleated cell counts. Measured with immunoSEQ multiplex PCR; TCRdb has only the in-frame clones, and not every one. V, J and clone size are those of that table, while D and trimming were read from the DNA. Here the sample spans 130,000 to 150,000 clones, 84% being singletons. V dropped 5 bases and J dropped 2; count of bases not matched to a gene: 5. The V gene's germline CDR1 is MGHRA and CDR2 YSYEKL. CDR3 length: 14 residues. The clonotype originates from a human donor in a cohort sampled during active COVID-19. Sequencing used peripheral blood. The gene calls are TRBV4-1 and TRBJ2-5; 7 bases are a match to TRBD1. The CDR3 DNA reads TGCGCCAGCAGCGTTCCGGGACAGCAAGAGACCCAGTACTTC. Translation gives CASSVPGQQETQYF.